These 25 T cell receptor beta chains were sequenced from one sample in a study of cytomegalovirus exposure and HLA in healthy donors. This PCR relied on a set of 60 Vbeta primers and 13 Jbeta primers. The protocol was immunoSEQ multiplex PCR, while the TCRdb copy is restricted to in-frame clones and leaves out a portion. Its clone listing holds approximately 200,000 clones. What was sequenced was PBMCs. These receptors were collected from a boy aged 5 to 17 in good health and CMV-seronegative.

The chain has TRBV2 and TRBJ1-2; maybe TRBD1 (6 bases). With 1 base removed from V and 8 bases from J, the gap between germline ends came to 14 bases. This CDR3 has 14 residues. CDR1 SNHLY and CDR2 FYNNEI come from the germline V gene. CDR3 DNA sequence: TGTGCCAGCAGTGAAGGCCCGGCAGGGGACGGCTACACCTTC. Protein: CASSEGPAGDGYTF.

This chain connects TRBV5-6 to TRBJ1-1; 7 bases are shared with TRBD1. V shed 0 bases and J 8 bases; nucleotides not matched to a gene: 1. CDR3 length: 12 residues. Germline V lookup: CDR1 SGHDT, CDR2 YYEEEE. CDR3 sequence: CASSLARGEAFF. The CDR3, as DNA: TGTGCCAGCAGCTTGGCCAGGGGGGAAGCTTTCTTT.

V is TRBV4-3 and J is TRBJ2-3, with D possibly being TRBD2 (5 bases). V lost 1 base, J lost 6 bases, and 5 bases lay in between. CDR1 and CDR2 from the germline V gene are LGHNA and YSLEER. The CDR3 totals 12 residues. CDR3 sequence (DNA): TGCGCCAGCAGCCAAGCGGGGGATACGCAGTATTTT. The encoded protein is CASSQAGDTQYF.

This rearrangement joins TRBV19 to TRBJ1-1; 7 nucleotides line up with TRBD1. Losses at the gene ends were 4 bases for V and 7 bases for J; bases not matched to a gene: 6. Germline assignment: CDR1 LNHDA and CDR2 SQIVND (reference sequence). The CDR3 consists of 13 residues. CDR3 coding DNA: TGTGCCAGTAGTACACAGGGGTGGTTTGAAGCTTTCTTT. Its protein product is CASSTQGWFEAFF. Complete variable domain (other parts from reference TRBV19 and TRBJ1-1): DGGITQSPKYLFRKEGQNVTLSCEQNLNHDAMYWYRQDPGQGLRLIYYSQIVNDFQKGDIAEGYSVSREKKESFPLTVTSAQKNPTAFYLCASSTQGWFEAFFGQGTRLTVV.

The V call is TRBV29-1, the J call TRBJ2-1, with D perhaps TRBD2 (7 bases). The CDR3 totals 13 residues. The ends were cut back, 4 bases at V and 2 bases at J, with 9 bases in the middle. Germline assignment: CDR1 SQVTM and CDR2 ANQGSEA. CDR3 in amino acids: CSVGGGAYNEQFF. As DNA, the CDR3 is TGCAGCGTTGGAGGGGGGGCCTACAATGAGCAGTTCTTC.

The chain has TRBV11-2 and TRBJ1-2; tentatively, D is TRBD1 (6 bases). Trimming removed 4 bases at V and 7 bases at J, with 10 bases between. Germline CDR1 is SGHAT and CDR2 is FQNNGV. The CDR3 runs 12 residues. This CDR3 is CASSSQGSGYTF. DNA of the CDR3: TGTGCCAGCAGCTCACAGGGATCTGGCTACACCTTC.

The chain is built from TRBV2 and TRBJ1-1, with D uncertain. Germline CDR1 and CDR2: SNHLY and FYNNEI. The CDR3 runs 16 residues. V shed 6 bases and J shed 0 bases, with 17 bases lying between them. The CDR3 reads CASSAIDRGMNTEAFF. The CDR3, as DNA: TGTGCCAGCAGCGCGATTGATCGAGGGATGAACACTGAAGCTTTCTTT.

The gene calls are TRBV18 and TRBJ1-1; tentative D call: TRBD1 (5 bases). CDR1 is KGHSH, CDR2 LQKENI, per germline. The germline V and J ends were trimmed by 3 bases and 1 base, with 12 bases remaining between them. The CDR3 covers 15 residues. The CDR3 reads CASSPQWGGNTEAFF. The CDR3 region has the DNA TGTGCCAGCTCACCTCAGTGGGGGGGGAACACTGAAGCTTTCTTT.

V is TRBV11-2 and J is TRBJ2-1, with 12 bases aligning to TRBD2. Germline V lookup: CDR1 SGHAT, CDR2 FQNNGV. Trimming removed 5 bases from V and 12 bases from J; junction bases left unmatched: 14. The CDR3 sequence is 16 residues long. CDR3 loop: CASSGRLAGVFVGQFF. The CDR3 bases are TGTGCCAGCAGCGGGAGACTAGCGGGGGTCTTCGTGGGGCAGTTCTTC.

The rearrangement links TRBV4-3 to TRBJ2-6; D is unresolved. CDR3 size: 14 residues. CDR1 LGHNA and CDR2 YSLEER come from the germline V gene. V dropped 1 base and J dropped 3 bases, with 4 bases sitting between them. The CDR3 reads CASSQGGGANVLTF. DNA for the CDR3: TGCGCCAGCAGCCAAGGCGGTGGGGCCAACGTCCTGACTTTC.

CDR3 DNA sequence: TGTGCCAGCAGCCCAACAGGGGGGTGGAGTGAAAAACTGTTTTTT. Its translation is CASSPTGGWSEKLFF. The V gene is TRBV9, the J gene TRBJ1-4; TRBD1 matches at 8 bases. Germline CDR1 SGDLS, CDR2 YYNGEE. The CDR3 runs 15 residues. V gave up 4 bases and J gave up 7 bases; unmatched junction bases: 9.

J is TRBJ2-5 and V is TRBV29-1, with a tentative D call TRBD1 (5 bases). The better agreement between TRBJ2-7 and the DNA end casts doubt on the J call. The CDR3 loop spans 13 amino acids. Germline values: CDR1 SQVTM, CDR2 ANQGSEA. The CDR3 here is CSVESVTAREQYF. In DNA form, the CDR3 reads TGCAGCGTTGAATCTGTGACAGCCCGCGAGCAGTACTTC.

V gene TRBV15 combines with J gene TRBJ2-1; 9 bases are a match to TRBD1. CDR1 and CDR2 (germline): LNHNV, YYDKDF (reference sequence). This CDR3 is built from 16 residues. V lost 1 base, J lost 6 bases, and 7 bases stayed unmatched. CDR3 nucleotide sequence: TGTGCCACCAGCAGAGGACGGGGGACAGGGAGCAATGAGCAGTTCTTC. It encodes CATSRGRGTGSNEQFF.

Here the CDR3 DNA reads TGTGCCAGCAGTGACTTGGGCAGGGGGCGTCCTGAGCAGTTCTTC. Protein product: CASSDLGRGRPEQFF. This rearrangement joins TRBV6-4 to TRBJ2-1, with 8 bases identical to TRBD1. The germline V gene has CDR1 MRHNA and CDR2 SNTAGT. This CDR3 spans 15 amino acids. V lost 1 base, J lost 9 bases, and 8 bases stayed unmatched.

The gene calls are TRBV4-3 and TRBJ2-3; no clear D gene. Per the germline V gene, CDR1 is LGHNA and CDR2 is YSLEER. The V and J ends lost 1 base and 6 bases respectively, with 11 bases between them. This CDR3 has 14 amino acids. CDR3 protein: CASSQGRESDTQYF. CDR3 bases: TGCGCCAGCAGCCAAGGTCGTGAAAGCGATACGCAGTATTTT.

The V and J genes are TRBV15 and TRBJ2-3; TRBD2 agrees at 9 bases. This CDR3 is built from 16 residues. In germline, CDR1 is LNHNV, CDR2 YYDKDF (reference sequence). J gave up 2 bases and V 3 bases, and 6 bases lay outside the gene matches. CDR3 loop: CATSSLAGENTDTQYF. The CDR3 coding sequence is TGTGCCACCAGCAGCTTAGCGGGGGAGAACACAGATACGCAGTATTTT.

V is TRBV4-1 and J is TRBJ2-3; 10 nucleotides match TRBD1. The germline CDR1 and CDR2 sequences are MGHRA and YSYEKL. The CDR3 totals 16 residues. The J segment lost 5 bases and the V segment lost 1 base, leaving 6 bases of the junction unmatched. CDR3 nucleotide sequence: TGCGCCAGCAGCCAAGTAGACAGGGGGCTTTTAGATACGCAGTATTTT. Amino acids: CASSQVDRGLLDTQYF.

The CDR3 is CASRKLATGNGYTF. The CDR3 nucleotides are TGTGCCAGCAGGAAACTGGCCACAGGGAATGGCTACACCTTC. The chain links TRBV27 to TRBJ1-2, with TRBD1 as a possible D gene (6 bases). Trimming cost V 6 bases and J 6 bases, with 17 bases left between them. This CDR3 region has 14 residues. CDR1 MNHEY and CDR2 SMNVEV come from the germline V gene (reference sequence).

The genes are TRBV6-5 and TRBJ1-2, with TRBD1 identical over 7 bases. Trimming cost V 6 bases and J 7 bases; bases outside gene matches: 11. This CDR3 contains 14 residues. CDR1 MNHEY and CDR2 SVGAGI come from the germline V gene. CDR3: CASRPRDSIPGYTF. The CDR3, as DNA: TGTGCCAGCAGGCCCCGGGACAGCATCCCTGGCTACACCTTC.

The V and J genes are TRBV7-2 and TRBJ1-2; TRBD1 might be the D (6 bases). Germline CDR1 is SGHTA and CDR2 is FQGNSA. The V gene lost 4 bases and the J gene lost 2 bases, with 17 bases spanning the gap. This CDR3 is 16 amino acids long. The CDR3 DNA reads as TGTGCCAGCAGCTCCATAGGGGGGGCAGTCAACTATGGCTACACCTTC. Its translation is CASSSIGGAVNYGYTF.

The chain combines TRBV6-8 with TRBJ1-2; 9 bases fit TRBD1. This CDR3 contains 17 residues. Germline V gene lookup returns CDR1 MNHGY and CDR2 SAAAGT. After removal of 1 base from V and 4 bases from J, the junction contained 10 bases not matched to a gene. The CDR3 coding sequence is TGTGCCAGCAGTTACTTTTTTGGACAGGGGATTGGCTATGGCTACACCTTC. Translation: CASSYFFGQGIGYGYTF.

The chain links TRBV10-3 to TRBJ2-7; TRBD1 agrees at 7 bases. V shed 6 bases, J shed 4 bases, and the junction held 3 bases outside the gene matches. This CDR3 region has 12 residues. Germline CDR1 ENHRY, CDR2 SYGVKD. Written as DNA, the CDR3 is TGTGCCATCAGCGAGACAGGGTACGAGCAGTACTTC. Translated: CAISETGYEQYF.

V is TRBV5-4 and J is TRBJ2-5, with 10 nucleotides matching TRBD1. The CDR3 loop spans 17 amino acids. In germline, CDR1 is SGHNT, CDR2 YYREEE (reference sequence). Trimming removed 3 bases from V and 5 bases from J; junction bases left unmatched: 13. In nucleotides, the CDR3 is TGTGCCAGCAGCTCCCGGGGACAGGGGATTAGTATGGAGACCCAGTACTTC. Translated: CASSSRGQGISMETQYF.

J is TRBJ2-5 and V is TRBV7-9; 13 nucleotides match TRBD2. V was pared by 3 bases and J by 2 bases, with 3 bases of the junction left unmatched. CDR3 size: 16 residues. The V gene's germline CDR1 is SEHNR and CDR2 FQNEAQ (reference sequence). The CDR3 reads CASSFGTSGEQETQYF. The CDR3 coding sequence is TGTGCCAGCAGCTTCGGGACTAGCGGGGAACAAGAGACCCAGTACTTC.

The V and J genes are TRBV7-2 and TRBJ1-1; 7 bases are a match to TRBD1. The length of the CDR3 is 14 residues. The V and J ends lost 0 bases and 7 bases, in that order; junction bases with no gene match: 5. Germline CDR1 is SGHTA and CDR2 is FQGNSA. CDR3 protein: CASSLAGTVREAFF. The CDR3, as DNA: TGTGCCAGCAGCTTAGCCGGGACAGTGCGTGAAGCTTTCTTT.